The T cell receptor (beta chain) described here comes from a study of cytomegalovirus exposure and HLA in healthy donors. Whole-study results and caveats: Presence/absence analyses treated sequencing depth as roughly uniform across donors. In the analysis, some V segments, TRBV6-2 and TRBV6-3 included, were excluded as indistinguishable.

With regard to this clone: The antigen is unknown.

Primers for the PCR totalled 60 Vbeta and 13 Jbeta. Original processing notes: Later, an analysis found 80 million or so unique TCR beta chains, and approximately 10 million of these were shared. TCRdb keeps only in-frame clones here, not all; method: immunoSEQ multiplex PCR. That table is the source of V, J and clone size, and D and trimming were worked out from the DNA. The sample has 200,000 to 250,000 clones, about 89% seen once. This CDR3 contains 16 residues. V lost 4 bases and J lost 7, with 23 bases in between. CDR1 and CDR2 from the germline V gene are SGDLS and YYNGEE. The sequence came from a woman aged 18-29 years in good health and CMV-seronegative. The material sequenced was PBMCs. The rearrangement uses TRBV9 and TRBJ1-2; D ambiguous. CDR3 protein: CASSTERTGLSRGYTF. In nucleotides, the CDR3 is TGTGCCAGCAGCACAGAGCGGACGGGGTTGAGTCGTGGCTACACCTTC. The whole variable domain, remainder taken from reference TRBV9 and TRBJ1-2, is DSGVTQTPKHLITATGQRVTLRCSPRSGDLSVYWYQQSLDQGLQFLIQYYNGEERAKGNILERFSAQQFPDLHSELNLSSLELGDSALYFCASSTERTGLSRGYTFGSGTRLTVV.